The present T cell receptor beta chain was sequenced within a study of long-term antiretroviral therapy in people with HIV. Version v3.0 of the immunoSEQ assay was performed at survey level. Clones were sequenced by immunoSEQ multiplex PCR, and TCRdb holds only the in-frame ones, with some missing. The sample lists some 22,000 clones, approximately 79% seen once, with roughly a tenth in the top ten. V lost 5 bases to trimming and J lost 2 bases; unmatched junction nucleotides: 5. CDR3 length: 15 amino acids. The V gene's germline CDR1 is LNHDA and CDR2 SQIVND (reference sequence). The study drew at least one pre-ART and at least two post-ART PBMC samples from every donor.

This rearrangement joins TRBV19 to TRBJ2-1; 8 bases fit TRBD2. This specimen consisted of unsorted PBMCs, obtained 4.1 years after starting antiretroviral therapy. This TCR was sampled from a woman in her forties with HIV. The CDR3, as DNA: TGTGCCAGTAGTCTATGGACTAGCACCTACAATGAGCAGTTCTTC. This codes for CASSLWTSTYNEQFF.